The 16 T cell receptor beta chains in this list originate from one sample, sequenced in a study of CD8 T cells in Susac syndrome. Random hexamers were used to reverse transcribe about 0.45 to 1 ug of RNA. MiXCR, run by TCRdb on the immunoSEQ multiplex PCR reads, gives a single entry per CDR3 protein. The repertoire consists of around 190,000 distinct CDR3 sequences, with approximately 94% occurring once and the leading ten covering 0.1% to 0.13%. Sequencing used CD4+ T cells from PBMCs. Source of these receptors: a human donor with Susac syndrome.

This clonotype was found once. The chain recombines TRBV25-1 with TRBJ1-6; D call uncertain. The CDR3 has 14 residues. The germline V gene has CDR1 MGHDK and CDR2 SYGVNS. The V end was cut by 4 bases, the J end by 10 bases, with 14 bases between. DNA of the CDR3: TGTGCCAGCAGTGTAGCCTATTCGAGCTCACCCCTCCACTTT. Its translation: CASSVAYSSSPLHF.

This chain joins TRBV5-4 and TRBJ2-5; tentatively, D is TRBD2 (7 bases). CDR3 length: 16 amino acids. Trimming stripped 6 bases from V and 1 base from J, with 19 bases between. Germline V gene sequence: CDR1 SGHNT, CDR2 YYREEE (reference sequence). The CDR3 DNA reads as TGTGCCAGCACCCACTCAGGTGGGGGGGCCCAAGAGACCCAGTACTTC. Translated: CASTHSGGGAQETQYF.

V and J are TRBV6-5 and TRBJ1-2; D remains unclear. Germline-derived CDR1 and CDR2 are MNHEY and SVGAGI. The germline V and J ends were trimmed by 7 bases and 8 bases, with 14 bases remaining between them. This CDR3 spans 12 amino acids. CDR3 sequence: CASTDPAGGYTF. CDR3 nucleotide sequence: TGTGCCAGCACCGACCCGGCGGGAGGCTACACCTTC.

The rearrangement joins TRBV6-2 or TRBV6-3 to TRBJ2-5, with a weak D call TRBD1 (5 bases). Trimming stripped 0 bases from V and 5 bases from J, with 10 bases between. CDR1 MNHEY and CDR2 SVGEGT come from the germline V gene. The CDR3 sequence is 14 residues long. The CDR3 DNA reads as TGTGCCAGCAGTTACTCGGGCAGGGTGGAGACCCAGTACTTC. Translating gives CASSYSGRVETQYF.

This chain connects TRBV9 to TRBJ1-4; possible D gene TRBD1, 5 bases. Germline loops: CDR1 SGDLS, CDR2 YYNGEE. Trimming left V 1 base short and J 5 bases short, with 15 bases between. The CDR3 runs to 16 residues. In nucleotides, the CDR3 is TGTGCCAGCAGCGTATCGCAGGGCGAGAAGAATGAAAAACTGTTTTTT. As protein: CASSVSQGEKNEKLFF.

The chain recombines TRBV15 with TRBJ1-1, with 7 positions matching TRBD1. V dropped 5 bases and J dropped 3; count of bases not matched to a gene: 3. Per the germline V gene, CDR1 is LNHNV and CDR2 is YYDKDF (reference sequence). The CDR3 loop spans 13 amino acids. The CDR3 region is CATSEQGYTEAFF. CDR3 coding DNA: TGTGCCACCAGCGAACAGGGGTACACTGAAGCTTTCTTT.

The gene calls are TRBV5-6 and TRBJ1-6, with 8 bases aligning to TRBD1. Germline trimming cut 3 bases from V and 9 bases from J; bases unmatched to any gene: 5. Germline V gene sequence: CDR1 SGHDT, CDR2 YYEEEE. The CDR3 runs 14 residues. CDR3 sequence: CASSSGGEFSPLHF. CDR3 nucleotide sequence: TGTGCCAGCAGCTCAGGGGGCGAGTTTTCACCCCTCCACTTT.

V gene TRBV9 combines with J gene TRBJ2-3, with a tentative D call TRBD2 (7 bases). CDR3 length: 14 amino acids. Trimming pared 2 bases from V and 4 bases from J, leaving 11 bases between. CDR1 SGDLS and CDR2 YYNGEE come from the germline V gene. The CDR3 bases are TGTGCCAGCAGCGTCGGGGGGCGCGCAGATACGCAGTATTTT. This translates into CASSVGGRADTQYF. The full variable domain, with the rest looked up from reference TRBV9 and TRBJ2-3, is DSGVTQTPKHLITATGQRVTLRCSPRSGDLSVYWYQQSLDQGLQFLIQYYNGEERAKGNILERFSAQQFPDLHSELNLSSLELGDSALYFCASSVGGRADTQYFGPGTRLTVL.

This CDR3 is CASSRAGGTEAFF. In nucleotides, the CDR3 is TGTGCCAGCAGCAGGGCCGGGGGCACTGAAGCTTTCTTT. This chain links TRBV7-9 with TRBJ1-1; the D gene is possibly TRBD1 (5 bases). Trimming shortened V by 5 bases and J by 4 bases, and 11 bases separated the two germline ends. Germline CDR1 and CDR2: SEHNR and FQNEAQ (reference sequence). CDR3 size: 13 residues.

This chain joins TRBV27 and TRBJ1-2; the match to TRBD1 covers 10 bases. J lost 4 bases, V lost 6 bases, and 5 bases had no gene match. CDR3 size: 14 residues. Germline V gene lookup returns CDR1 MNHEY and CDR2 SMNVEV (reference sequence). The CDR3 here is CASRTRTGGYGYTF. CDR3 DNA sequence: TGTGCCAGCAGGACGCGGACAGGGGGCTATGGCTACACCTTC.

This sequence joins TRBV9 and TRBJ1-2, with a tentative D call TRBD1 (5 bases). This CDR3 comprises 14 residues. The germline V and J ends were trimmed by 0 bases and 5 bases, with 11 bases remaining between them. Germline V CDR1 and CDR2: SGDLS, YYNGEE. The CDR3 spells CASSVGDRHYGYTF. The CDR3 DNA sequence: TGTGCCAGCAGCGTAGGCGACAGACATTATGGCTACACCTTC.

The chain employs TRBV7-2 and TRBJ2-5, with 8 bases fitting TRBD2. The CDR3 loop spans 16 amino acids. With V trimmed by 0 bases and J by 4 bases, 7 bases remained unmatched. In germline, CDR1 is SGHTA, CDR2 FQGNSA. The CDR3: CASSLAHQRGSETQYF. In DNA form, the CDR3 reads TGTGCCAGCAGCTTAGCGCATCAGCGGGGGTCAGAGACCCAGTACTTC.

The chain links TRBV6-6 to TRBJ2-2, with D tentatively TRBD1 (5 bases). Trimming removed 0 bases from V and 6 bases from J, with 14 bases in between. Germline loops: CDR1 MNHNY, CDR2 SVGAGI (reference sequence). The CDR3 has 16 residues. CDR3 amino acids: CASSYSPRVGAGELFF. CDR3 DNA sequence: TGTGCCAGCAGTTACTCGCCCCGGGTAGGGGCCGGGGAGCTGTTTTTT.

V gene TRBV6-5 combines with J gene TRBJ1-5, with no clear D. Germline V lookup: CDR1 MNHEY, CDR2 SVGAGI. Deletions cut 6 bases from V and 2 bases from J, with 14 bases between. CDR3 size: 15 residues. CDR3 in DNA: TGTGCCAGCAGCCCCAATGACGGACGCAATCAGCCCCAGCATTTT. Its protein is CASSPNDGRNQPQHF.

The DNA of the CDR3 is TGTGCCAGCAGTTTGGTTAGACCCATGCTCTCCACAGATACGCAGTATTTT. Protein product: CASSLVRPMLSTDTQYF. The chain couples TRBV12-3 or TRBV12-4 to TRBJ2-3; D not certain. V lost 3 bases and J lost 2, with 18 bases in between. The CDR3 consists of 17 residues.

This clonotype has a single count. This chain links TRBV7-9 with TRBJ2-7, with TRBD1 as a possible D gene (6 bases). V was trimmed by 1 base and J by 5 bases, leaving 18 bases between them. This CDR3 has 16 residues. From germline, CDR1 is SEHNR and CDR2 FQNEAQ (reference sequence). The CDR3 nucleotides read TGTGCCAGCAGCTTAGGACTGACAGGTAACCGGGACGAGCAGTACTTC. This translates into CASSLGLTGNRDEQYF.